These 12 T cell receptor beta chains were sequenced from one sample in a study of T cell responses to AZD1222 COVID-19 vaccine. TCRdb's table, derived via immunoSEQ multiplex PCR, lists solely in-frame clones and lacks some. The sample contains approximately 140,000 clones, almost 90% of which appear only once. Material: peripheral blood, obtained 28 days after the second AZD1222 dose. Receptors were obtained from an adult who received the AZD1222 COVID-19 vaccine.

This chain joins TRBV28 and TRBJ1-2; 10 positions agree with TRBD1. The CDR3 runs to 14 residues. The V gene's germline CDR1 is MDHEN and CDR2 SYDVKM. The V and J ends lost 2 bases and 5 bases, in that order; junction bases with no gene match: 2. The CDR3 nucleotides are TGTGCCAGCAGTTTAAGGACAGGGGGTTATGGCTACACCTTC. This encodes CASSLRTGGYGYTF.

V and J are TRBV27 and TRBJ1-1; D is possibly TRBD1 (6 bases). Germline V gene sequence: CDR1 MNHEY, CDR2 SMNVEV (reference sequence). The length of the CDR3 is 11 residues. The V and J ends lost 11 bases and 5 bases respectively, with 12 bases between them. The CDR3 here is CASARGTEAFF. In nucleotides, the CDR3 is TGTGCCTCCGCGAGGGGGACTGAAGCTTTCTTT.

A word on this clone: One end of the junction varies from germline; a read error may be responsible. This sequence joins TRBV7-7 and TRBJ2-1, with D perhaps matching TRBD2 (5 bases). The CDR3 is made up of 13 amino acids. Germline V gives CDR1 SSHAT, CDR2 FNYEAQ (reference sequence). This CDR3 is CASSLARFNEQFF. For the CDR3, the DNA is TGTGCTAGCAGCTTAGCGCGTTTCAATGAGCAGTTCTTC. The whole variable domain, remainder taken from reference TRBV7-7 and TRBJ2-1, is GAGVSQSPRYKVTKRGQDVTLRCDPISSHATLYWYQQALGQGPEFLTYFNYEAQPDKSGLPSDRFSAERPEGSISTLTIQRTEQRDSAMYRCASSLARFNEQFFGPGTRLTVL.

This CDR3 is CASSQKGGSNQPQHF. CDR3 sequence (DNA): TGTGCCAGCAGCCAGAAAGGAGGATCTAACCAGCCCCAGCATTTT. The chain couples TRBV3-1 (or the pseudogene TRBV3-2) to TRBJ1-5; D not resolved. V lost 3 bases and J lost 7, with 16 bases in between. Germline V gene sequence: CDR1 LGHDT, CDR2 YNNKEL (reference sequence). This CDR3 comprises 15 residues.

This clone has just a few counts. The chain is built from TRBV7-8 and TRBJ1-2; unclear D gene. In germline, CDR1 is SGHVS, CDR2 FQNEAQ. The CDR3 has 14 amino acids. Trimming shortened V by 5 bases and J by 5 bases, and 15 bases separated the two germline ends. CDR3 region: CASSPSGIWYGYTF. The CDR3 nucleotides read TGTGCCAGCAGCCCCAGCGGGATTTGGTATGGCTACACCTTC.

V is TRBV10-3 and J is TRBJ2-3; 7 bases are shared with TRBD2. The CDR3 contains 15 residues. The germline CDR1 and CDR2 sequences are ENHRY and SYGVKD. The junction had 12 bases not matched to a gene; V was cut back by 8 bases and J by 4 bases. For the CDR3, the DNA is TGTGCCATCCGACCGGGGGGAGCGGGCGCAGATACGCAGTATTTT. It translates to CAIRPGGAGADTQYF.

The CDR3 nucleotides are TGTGCCAGTAGTGTAGGGACAGGGAAAAACATTCAGTACTTC. Its protein is CASSVGTGKNIQYF. This rearrangement joins TRBV19 to TRBJ2-4; 9 nucleotides agree with TRBD1. V lost 5 bases to trimming and J lost 4 bases; unmatched junction nucleotides: 3. Germline loops: CDR1 LNHDA, CDR2 SQIVND (reference sequence). The CDR3 contains 14 residues.

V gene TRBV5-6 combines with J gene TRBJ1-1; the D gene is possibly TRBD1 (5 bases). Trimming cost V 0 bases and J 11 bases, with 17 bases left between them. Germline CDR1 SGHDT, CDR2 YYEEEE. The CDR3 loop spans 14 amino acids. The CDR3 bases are TGTGCCAGCAGCTTGGGCAGTTTCGGCAGGGTCGCTTTCTTT. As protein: CASSLGSFGRVAFF.

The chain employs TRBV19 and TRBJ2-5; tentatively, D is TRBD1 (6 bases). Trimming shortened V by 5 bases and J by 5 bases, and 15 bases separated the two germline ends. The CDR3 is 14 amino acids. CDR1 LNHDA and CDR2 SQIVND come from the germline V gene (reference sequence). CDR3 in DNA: TGTGCCAGTAGTGAAAGGCGACAGGAGGAGACCCAGTACTTC. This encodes CASSERRQEETQYF.

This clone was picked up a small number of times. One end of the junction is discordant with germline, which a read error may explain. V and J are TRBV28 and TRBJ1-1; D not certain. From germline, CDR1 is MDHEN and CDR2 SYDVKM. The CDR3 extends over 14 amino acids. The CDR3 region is CASRWGGGNAEAFF. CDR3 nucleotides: TGTGCCAGCAGATGGGGTGGTGGGAACGCTGAAGCTTTCTTT.

The CDR3 coding sequence is TGTGCCAGCAGCCCCGCCACAGGGTGGGGCTACACCTTC. Translation gives CASSPATGWGYTF. The chain employs TRBV7-9 and TRBJ1-2; tentative D call: TRBD1 (6 bases). Germline CDR1 reads SEHNR; CDR2 reads FQNEAQ (reference sequence). V was clipped by 5 bases and J by 8 bases, with 15 bases between them. The CDR3 totals 13 residues. The complete variable domain, with remaining parts taken from reference TRBV7-9 and TRBJ1-2, reads DTGVSQNPRHKITKRGQNVTFRCDPISEHNRLYWYRQTLGQGPEFLTYFQNEAQLEKSRLLSDRFSAERPKGSFSTLEIQRTEQGDSAMYLCASSPATGWGYTFGSGTRLTVV.

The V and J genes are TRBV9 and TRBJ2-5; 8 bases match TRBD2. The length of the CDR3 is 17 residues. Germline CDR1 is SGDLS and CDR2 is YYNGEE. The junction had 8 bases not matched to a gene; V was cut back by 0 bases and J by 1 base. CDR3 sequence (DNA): TGTGCCAGCAGCGTAGACCCCAGCGGGGGTATCCAAGAGACCCAGTACTTC. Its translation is CASSVDPSGGIQETQYF.